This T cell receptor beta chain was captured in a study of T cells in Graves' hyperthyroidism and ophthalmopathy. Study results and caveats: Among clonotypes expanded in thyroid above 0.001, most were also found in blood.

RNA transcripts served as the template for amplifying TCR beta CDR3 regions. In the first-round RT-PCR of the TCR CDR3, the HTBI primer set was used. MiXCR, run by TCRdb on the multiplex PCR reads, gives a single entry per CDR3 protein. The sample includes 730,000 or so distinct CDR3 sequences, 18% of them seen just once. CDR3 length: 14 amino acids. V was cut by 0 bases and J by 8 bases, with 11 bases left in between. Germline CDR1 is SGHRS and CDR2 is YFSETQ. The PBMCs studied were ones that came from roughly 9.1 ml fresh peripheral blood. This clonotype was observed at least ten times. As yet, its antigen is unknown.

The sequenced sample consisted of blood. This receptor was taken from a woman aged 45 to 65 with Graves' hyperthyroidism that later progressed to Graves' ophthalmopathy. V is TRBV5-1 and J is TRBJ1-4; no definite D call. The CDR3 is CASSLEYSGEKLFF. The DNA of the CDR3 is TGCGCCAGCAGCTTGGAGTACTCGGGGGAAAAACTGTTTTTT.